What follows is one T cell receptor beta chain and its context. The record originates from a study of T cell changes during pregnancy in multiple sclerosis. The data were produced by immunoSEQ multiplex PCR, yet TCRdb's version contains in-frame clones alone and is incomplete. Of around 60,000 clones listed, 95% to 97% are singletons. The source material was CD8+ T cells from peripheral blood mononuclear cells, sampled after pregnancy. This clonotype was obtained from a female donor with multiple sclerosis, enrolled in a pregnancy study.

CDR3 DNA: TGTGCCAGCAGCCAAGATTTTGGACTAGCGGCTTCCTACGAGCAGTACTTC. Translation gives CASSQDFGLAASYEQYF. V and J are TRBV14 and TRBJ2-7; 10 nucleotides agree with TRBD2. The CDR3 runs 17 residues. The germline V gene has CDR1 SGHDN and CDR2 FVKESK. V gave up 0 bases and J gave up 1 base; unmatched junction bases: 6.